A selection of T cell receptor beta chains follows, all from one sample in a study of T cells after yellow fever vaccination. TCRdb reprocessed the 5' RACE reads with MiXCR, giving one entry per CDR3 protein. The table records approximately 61,000 distinct CDR3 sequences, around 7% of them present only once. Material: CD8+ T cells sorted from PBMCs, obtained on the day of the first yellow fever vaccination. The origin of the receptors is a man aged 18 to 29 who received the YFV17D yellow fever vaccine. CDR3s include the opening cysteine and the closing phenylalanine or tryptophan. The order of the fields is D gene, J gene, V gene, clone size, CDR3 protein, CDR3 DNA. A D gene is named only where the DNA matches it firmly. Clone size is not always given. Where it is, it says once, few, many or a class for expanded clones.

D: TRBD2
J: TRBJ2-5
V: TRBV7-6
size: many
CDR3: CASSSGGAGQETQYF
DNA: TGTGCCAGCAGCTCCGGGGGGGCAGGGCAAGAGACCCAGTACTTC

D: -
J: TRBJ2-2
V: TRBV7-9
size: many
CDR3: CASSLGTVIGELFF
DNA: TGTGCCAGCAGCCTCGGGACCGTAATAGGGGAGCTGTTTTTT

D: -
J: TRBJ1-6
V: TRBV11-2
size: -
CDR3: CASSFFPNNSPLHF
DNA: TGTGCCAGCAGCTTTTTTCCGAATAATTCACCCCTCCACTTT

D: -
J: TRBJ1-1
V: TRBV4-1
size: many
CDR3: CASSGGPEAFF
DNA: TGCGCCAGCAGCGGCGGACCTGAAGCTTTCTTT

D: TRBD2
J: TRBJ2-3
V: TRBV7-2
size: -
CDR3: CASSLRGGPDTQYF
DNA: TGTGCCAGCAGCTTACGGGGGGGGCCCGATACGCAGTATTTT

D: -
J: TRBJ1-6
V: TRBV27
size: few
CDR3: CASSSGVPPGSPLHF
DNA: TGTGCCAGCAGTTCAGGGGTCCCGCCCGGTTCACCCCTCCACTTT

D: -
J: TRBJ2-1
V: TRBV19
size: -
CDR3: CARGPGGRYNEQFF
DNA: TGTGCCAGGGGCCCCGGGGGCCGCTACAATGAGCAGTTCTTC

D: TRBD1
J: TRBJ2-1
V: TRBV7-6
size: many
CDR3: CASSLRQGAYEQFF
DNA: TGTGCCAGCAGCTTAAGACAGGGGGCCTATGAGCAGTTCTTC

D: -
J: TRBJ2-3
V: TRBV12-3/TRBV12-4
size: -
CDR3: CASGSDKVTDTQYF
DNA: TGTGCCAGCGGGTCAGACAAAGTCACAGATACGCAGTATTTT

D: TRBD1
J: TRBJ2-3
V: TRBV11-2
size: few
CDR3: CASSSPRGLHTQYF
DNA: TGTGCCAGCAGCTCTCCCAGGGGGTTACATACGCAGTATTTT

D: -
J: TRBJ2-5
V: TRBV4-1
size: many
CDR3: CASSPQRGGAQYF
DNA: TGCGCCAGCAGCCCGCAGCGTGGGGGTGCCCAGTACTTC

D: -
J: TRBJ2-5
V: TRBV11-2
size: -
CDR3: CASSRRAQETQYF
DNA: TGTGCCAGCAGCCGCAGGGCCCAAGAGACCCAGTACTTC

D: -
J: TRBJ2-2
V: TRBV6-2/TRBV6-3
size: many
CDR3: CASSYSKRDTGELFF
DNA: TGTGCCAGCAGTTACTCGAAAAGGGACACCGGGGAGCTGTTTTTT

D: TRBD1
J: TRBJ2-3
V: TRBV4-1
size: -
CDR3: CASNSGTGKGTSTDTQYF
DNA: TGCGCCAGTAACTCCGGGACAGGGAAGGGGACTAGCACAGATACGCAGTATTTT

D: -
J: TRBJ2-1
V: TRBV28
size: -
CDR3: CASSFLSYNEQFF
DNA: TGTGCCAGCAGTTTTCTTAGTTACAATGAGCAGTTCTTC

D: -
J: TRBJ1-3
V: TRBV7-2
size: few
CDR3: CASSFEGSGNTIYF
DNA: TGTGCCAGCAGCTTCGAGGGCTCTGGAAACACCATATATTTT

D: -
J: TRBJ2-1
V: TRBV20-1
size: few
CDR3: CSAPLSTAQSSYNEQFF
DNA: TGCAGTGCCCCCCTGTCCACGGCGCAGAGCTCCTACAATGAGCAGTTCTTC

D: -
J: TRBJ1-1
V: TRBV29-1
size: few
CDR3: CSVRENTEAFF
DNA: TGCAGCGTCCGTGAGAACACTGAAGCTTTCTTT

D: TRBD2
J: TRBJ2-3
V: TRBV7-8
size: many
CDR3: CASSPGLANTDTQYF
DNA: TGTGCCAGCAGCCCCGGACTAGCTAACACAGATACGCAGTATTTT

D: -
J: TRBJ2-1
V: TRBV28
size: many
CDR3: CASSLKWGRLGNEQFF
DNA: TGTGCCAGCAGTTTAAAGTGGGGCCGGCTGGGGAATGAGCAGTTCTTC

D: -
J: TRBJ2-2
V: TRBV4-1
size: many
CDR3: CASSHPPSGHTGELFF
DNA: TGCGCCAGCAGCCACCCCCCTTCCGGTCACACCGGGGAGCTGTTTTTT

D: TRBD2
J: TRBJ2-1
V: TRBV5-1
size: many
CDR3: CASSLMAGGDNEQFF
DNA: TGCGCCAGCAGCTTGATGGCGGGGGGGGACAATGAGCAGTTCTTC

D: -
J: TRBJ2-2
V: TRBV27
size: many
CDR3: CASGLLSTGELFF
DNA: TGTGCCAGCGGGCTTCTCTCCACCGGGGAGCTGTTTTTT

D: TRBD1
J: TRBJ2-3
V: TRBV7-9
size: few
CDR3: CASSLGQGSTDTQYF
DNA: TGTGCCAGCAGCTTAGGACAGGGAAGCACAGATACGCAGTATTTT

D: -
J: TRBJ1-1
V: TRBV12-3/TRBV12-4
size: many
CDR3: CASSARGKGFWEAFF
DNA: TGTGCCAGCAGTGCCCGGGGTAAGGGGTTTTGGGAAGCTTTCTTT

D: -
J: TRBJ1-1
V: TRBV5-5
size: -
CDR3: CASSLADWAAFF
DNA: TGTGCCAGCAGCTTGGCCGATTGGGCAGCTTTCTTT

D: TRBD2
J: TRBJ2-2
V: TRBV4-3
size: -
CDR3: CASSQKRGVTGELFF
DNA: TGCGCCAGCAGCCAAAAGCGGGGGGTGACCGGGGAGCTGTTTTTT

D: -
J: TRBJ1-1
V: TRBV7-8
size: -
CDR3: CASSSVGLSAEAFF
DNA: TGTGCCAGCAGCTCGGTGGGGTTGAGCGCTGAAGCTTTCTTT

D: -
J: TRBJ1-1
V: TRBV12-3/TRBV12-4
size: -
CDR3: CASVGDSTEAFF
DNA: TGTGCCAGCGTCGGGGACTCCACTGAAGCTTTCTTT

D: TRBD2
J: TRBJ2-1
V: TRBV7-3
size: -
CDR3: CASSLRLGGVPYNEQFF
DNA: TGTGCCAGCAGCTTGCGGCTTGGGGGGGTTCCCTACAATGAGCAGTTCTTC

D: -
J: TRBJ2-1
V: TRBV20-1
size: many
CDR3: CSARSMNEQFF
DNA: TGCAGTGCCCGGTCCATGAATGAGCAGTTCTTC

D: -
J: TRBJ2-7
V: TRBV21-1
size: -
CDR3: CASSLARTGDYEQYF
DNA: TGTGCCAGCAGCCTCGCCCGGACAGGTGATTACGAGCAGTACTTC

D: TRBD1
J: TRBJ2-5
V: TRBV5-1
size: many
CDR3: CASSLQGAVETQYF
DNA: TGCGCCAGCAGCTTGCAGGGGGCGGTGGAGACCCAGTACTTC

D: -
J: TRBJ1-1
V: TRBV24-1
size: many
CDR3: CATSDSALPETEAFF
DNA: TGTGCCACCAGTGACTCGGCCCTTCCGGAGACTGAAGCTTTCTTT

D: -
J: TRBJ1-2
V: TRBV27
size: few
CDR3: CASSLSTGRGYTF
DNA: TGTGCCAGCAGTTTGAGCACGGGCAGGGGCTACACCTTC

D: -
J: TRBJ2-3
V: TRBV7-2
size: many
CDR3: CASSDRGTSTDTQYF
DNA: TGTGCCAGCAGTGATCGGGGGACTAGCACAGATACGCAGTATTTT

D: -
J: TRBJ2-1
V: TRBV5-8
size: -
CDR3: CASSPGLLCSYNEQFF
DNA: TGTGCCAGCAGCCCTGGGCTCCTCTGCTCCTACAATGAGCAGTTCTTC

D: TRBD2
J: TRBJ2-5
V: TRBV7-6
size: few
CDR3: CASSLMGLAGRAQYF
DNA: TGTGCCAGCAGCTTAATGGGACTAGCGGGGCGGGCCCAGTACTTC

D: -
J: TRBJ1-3
V: TRBV27
size: many
CDR3: CASSSAGDSGNTIYF
DNA: TGTGCCAGCAGTTCGGCAGGGGACTCTGGAAACACCATATATTTT

D: TRBD2
J: TRBJ2-7
V: TRBV27
size: few
CDR3: CASSPLSGRDEQYF
DNA: TGTGCCAGCAGTCCTCTGTCCGGGAGGGACGAGCAGTACTTC

D: TRBD1
J: TRBJ2-1
V: TRBV19
size: few
CDR3: CASSAGGYEQFF
DNA: TGTGCCAGTAGTGCAGGGGGCTATGAGCAGTTCTTC

D: -
J: TRBJ1-1
V: TRBV21-1
size: -
CDR3: CASSKIERDSDTEAFF
DNA: TGTGCCAGCAGCAAGATAGAACGGGACAGCGACACTGAAGCTTTCTTT

D: -
J: TRBJ2-1
V: TRBV20-1
size: many
CDR3: CSARDYLAPNNEQFF
DNA: TGCAGTGCTAGAGATTATCTGGCGCCAAACAATGAGCAGTTCTTC

D: TRBD2
J: TRBJ2-7
V: TRBV27
size: few
CDR3: CASSLPPQIAGGPYEQYF
DNA: TGTGCCAGCAGTTTACCTCCTCAGATAGCGGGGGGTCCCTACGAGCAGTACTTC

D: TRBD1
J: TRBJ1-2
V: TRBV7-6
size: many
CDR3: CASSLSGGDGYTF
DNA: TGTGCCAGCAGCTTATCAGGGGGCGACGGCTACACCTTC

D: -
J: TRBJ2-7
V: TRBV7-8
size: -
CDR3: CASSQVGALYEQYF
DNA: TGTGCCAGCAGCCAGGTAGGGGCCCTCTACGAGCAGTACTTC

D: -
J: TRBJ2-1
V: TRBV9
size: -
CDR3: CASSDRTSSNEQFF
DNA: TGTGCCAGCAGCGACCGGACCAGTTCTAATGAGCAGTTCTTC

D: -
J: TRBJ1-1
V: TRBV5-4
size: few
CDR3: CASSYLQGATEAFF
DNA: TGTGCCAGCAGCTATCTCCAGGGTGCCACTGAAGCTTTCTTT

D: TRBD1
J: TRBJ2-2
V: TRBV7-9
size: few
CDR3: CASSLKQGTWELFF
DNA: TGTGCCAGCAGCTTAAAACAGGGGACCTGGGAGCTGTTTTTT

D: TRBD1
J: TRBJ1-6
V: TRBV7-6
size: few
CDR3: CASSAGTGYSPLHF
DNA: TGTGCCAGCAGCGCCGGGACAGGCTATTCACCCCTCCACTTT

D: TRBD1
J: TRBJ2-7
V: TRBV5-1
size: many
CDR3: CASSPIQGAIDEQYF
DNA: TGCGCCAGCAGCCCGATACAGGGGGCTATAGACGAGCAGTACTTC

D: -
J: TRBJ2-1
V: TRBV4-3
size: few
CDR3: CASSLGGWNEQFF
DNA: TGCGCCAGCAGCCTAGGGGGGTGGAATGAGCAGTTCTTC

D: TRBD1
J: TRBJ2-2
V: TRBV5-1
size: few
CDR3: CASRWKDRVDTGELFF
DNA: TGCGCCAGCCGCTGGAAGGACAGGGTGGACACCGGGGAGCTGTTTTTT